These 25 T cell receptor beta chains share one sample of origin, sequenced in a study of blood T cell repertoires in COVID-19 (dated by TCRdb to 2018 to 2020). Library generation was performed with the immunoSEQ multiplex PCR assay. TCRdb took over this immuneACCESS table, retaining in-frame rearrangements with V and J assigned. Such tables are incomplete; in checked studies, under half of the missing clones stem from an unresolved V gene, and the remainder is unexplained. Present in this sample are hundreds of thousands of clones, 75% to 90% of which were seen just once. The ten top clones hold roughly 7.1% of the sample. The material sequenced was peripheral blood. These receptors originate from a woman aged 60-75 years with COVID-19, enrolled during active disease.

This chain links TRBV7-9 with TRBJ2-1, with TRBD2 matching over 8 bases. The germline CDR1 and CDR2 sequences are SEHNR and FQNEAQ (reference sequence). This CDR3 region has 17 residues. The V segment lost 10 bases and the J segment 0 bases; nucleotides outside the gene matches: 14. The CDR3, as DNA: TGTGCCACCACCTCCCGGGGGGGCTCGAGCTCCTACAATGAGCAGTTCTTC. Protein sequence: CATTSRGGSSSYNEQFF.

The chain has TRBV27 and TRBJ2-1; D is perhaps TRBD1 (8 bases). The germline V gene has CDR1 MNHEY and CDR2 SMNVEV (reference sequence). V was pared by 8 bases and J by 3 bases, with 26 bases between. CDR3 length: 18 amino acids. The DNA of the CDR3 is TGTGCCAGCGAACTGACAGGGGAGGGACGTTCCTTCTACAATGAGCAGTTCTTC. This gives the protein CASELTGEGRSFYNEQFF.

The J gene is TRBJ1-2, the V gene TRBV19; 12 nucleotides align to TRBD1. Germline CDR1 reads LNHDA; CDR2 reads SQIVND (reference sequence). This CDR3 comprises 16 residues. J was trimmed by 8 bases and V by 3 bases; bases with no gene match: 10. Written as DNA, the CDR3 is TGTGCCAGTAGTATGGGGACAGGGGGCGCCCCGGACGGCTACACCTTC. As protein: CASSMGTGGAPDGYTF.

This chain uses TRBV24-1 with TRBJ2-1; D is undetermined. The ends were cut back, 1 base at V and 8 bases at J, with 5 bases in the middle. Per germline, CDR1 KGHDR and CDR2 SFDVKD. The CDR3 spans 12 residues. The CDR3 region has the DNA TGTGCCACCAGTGATTTAAGCGATGAGCAGTTCTTC. It encodes CATSDLSDEQFF.

With regard to this clone: The junction departs from germline at one end; a sequencing error may be responsible. The chain uses TRBV18 and TRBJ1-1; 9 bases are a match to TRBD1. Germline loops: CDR1 KGHSH, CDR2 LQKENI. The CDR3 has 15 amino acids. The CDR3 DNA sequence: TGTGCCAGCTCAGCACCCCAACCCGGGACAGGGGAAGCTTTCTTT. This gives the protein CASSAPQPGTGEAFF.

The rearrangement joins TRBV29-1 to TRBJ1-2; a possible D gene is TRBD1 (5 bases). The length of the CDR3 is 13 residues. The germline V gene encodes CDR1 SQVTM and CDR2 ANQGSEA. The V end lost 5 bases, the J end lost 4 bases, and 14 bases lay between the germline ends. The CDR3 protein is CSVSTRVGYGYTF. CDR3 bases: TGCAGCGTTAGCACCAGGGTGGGCTATGGCTACACCTTC.

The DNA of the CDR3 is TGTGCCAGCAGTCTATTTAACACTGAAGCTTTCTTT. Its translation is CASSLFNTEAFF. The chain is built from TRBV6-2 or TRBV6-3 and TRBJ1-1; D unresolved. The CDR3 has 12 residues. The V end was cut by 5 bases, the J end by 2 bases, with 6 bases between. Germline CDR1 and CDR2: MNHEY and SVGEGT.

V usage is TRBV5-5 and J usage is TRBJ1-1; unclear D gene. Trimming cost V 4 bases and J 3 bases, with 10 bases left between them. CDR1 and CDR2 from the germline V gene are SGHKS and YYEKEE (reference sequence). The CDR3 is 13 residues long. The DNA of the CDR3 is TGTGCCAGCAGCCCGACACCCCACACTGAAGCTTTCTTT. Encoded protein: CASSPTPHTEAFF.

This clone was found a few times. This chain uses TRBV2 with TRBJ1-5; D is undetermined. Trimming stripped 5 bases from V and 3 bases from J, with 8 bases between. The CDR3 has 13 residues. The germline V gene encodes CDR1 SNHLY and CDR2 FYNNEI. The CDR3 loop is CASSRHFNQPQHF. As DNA, the CDR3 is TGTGCCAGCAGTAGACATTTCAATCAGCCCCAGCATTTT.

J is TRBJ1-5 and V is TRBV19; 8 nucleotides agree with TRBD1. V dropped 7 bases and J dropped 11; count of bases not matched to a gene: 16. The germline gives CDR1 LNHDA, CDR2 SQIVND (reference sequence). CDR3 length equals 15 residues. The CDR3 nucleotides read TGTGCCAGTAATGAAGGGACAGGAATGGATATGGCCCAGCATTTT. Amino acids: CASNEGTGMDMAQHF.

J is TRBJ2-7 and V is TRBV18; a weak D match, TRBD1 (6 bases). Germline-derived CDR1 and CDR2 are KGHSH and LQKENI. The CDR3 is made up of 14 amino acids. The V and J ends lost 4 bases and 3 bases respectively, with 13 bases between them. CDR3 sequence reads: CASSLETGNYEQYF. The CDR3 DNA reads TGTGCCAGCTCACTAGAGACAGGTAACTACGAGCAGTACTTC.

This clone was counted many times. This rearrangement joins TRBV29-1 to TRBJ2-7; a weak D match, TRBD2 (6 bases). This CDR3 contains 13 residues. The germline V and J ends were trimmed by 4 bases and 6 bases, with 16 bases remaining between them. Per the germline V gene, CDR1 is SQVTM and CDR2 is ANQGSEA. CDR3 coding DNA: TGCAGCGTTGGGTCGGGGGAGGCAGGCGAGCAGTACTTC. Translating gives CSVGSGEAGEQYF.

The J gene is TRBJ1-1, the V gene TRBV11-3; D gene uncertain. Trimming cost V 4 bases and J 3 bases, with 6 bases left between them. Germline V CDR1 and CDR2: SGHNT, YENEEA. The CDR3 has 12 amino acids. The CDR3 reads CASSSKYTEAFF. The CDR3 nucleotides read TGTGCCAGCAGCTCTAAATACACTGAAGCTTTCTTT.

The V gene is TRBV27, the J gene TRBJ1-1, with D tentatively TRBD1 (6 bases). This CDR3 contains 13 residues. V lost 5 bases, J lost 7 bases, and 14 bases lay in between. Germline CDR1 and CDR2: MNHEY and SMNVEV (reference sequence). CDR3 region: CASSLQGTDEAFF. CDR3 sequence (DNA): TGTGCCAGCAGTCTACAGGGAACGGATGAAGCTTTCTTT.

The chain combines TRBV7-3 with TRBJ2-2; 10 positions agree with TRBD1. V gave up 2 bases and J gave up 7 bases; unmatched junction bases: 4. The CDR3 is 15 amino acids. Germline V gene data show CDR1 as SGHTA and CDR2 as FQGTGA. CDR3 sequence: CASSLDRGPNGELFF. Here the CDR3 DNA reads TGTGCCAGCAGCTTAGACAGGGGGCCGAACGGGGAGCTGTTTTTT. Full variable domain (missing parts from reference TRBV7-3 and TRBJ2-2): GAGVSQTPSNKVTEKGKYVELRCDPISGHTALYWYRQSLGQGPEFLIYFQGTGAADDSGLPNDRFFAVRPEGSVSTLKIQRTERGDSAVYLCASSLDRGPNGELFFGEGSRLTVL.

V gene TRBV6-2 or TRBV6-3 combines with J gene TRBJ2-1, with a tentative D call TRBD2 (5 bases). CDR3 length: 16 amino acids. The germline V and J ends were trimmed by 5 bases and 0 bases, with 14 bases remaining between them. Per germline, CDR1 MNHEY and CDR2 SVGEGT. The CDR3 protein is CASSGLSVPSYNEQFF. The CDR3 region has the DNA TGTGCCAGCAGTGGACTTAGTGTACCCTCCTACAATGAGCAGTTCTTC.

At least ten counts were recorded for this clone. The V gene is TRBV2, the J gene TRBJ1-2; D gene ambiguous. In germline, CDR1 is SNHLY, CDR2 FYNNEI. The CDR3 consists of 13 residues. The ends were cut back, 6 bases at V and 2 bases at J, with 10 bases in the middle. The CDR3 loop reads CASSAQENYGYTF. As DNA, the CDR3 is TGTGCCAGCAGCGCGCAGGAAAACTATGGCTACACCTTC.

The chain employs TRBV18 and TRBJ2-4; 11 bases line up with TRBD1. The CDR3 sequence is 14 residues long. Losses at the gene ends were 3 bases for V and 9 bases for J; bases not matched to a gene: 4. CDR1 is KGHSH and CDR2 is LQKENI in the germline V gene. CDR3 DNA sequence: TGTGCCAGCTCACCGGGACAGGGGGTAGGCATTCAGTACTTC. Amino acid sequence: CASSPGQGVGIQYF.

This sequence joins TRBV19 and TRBJ1-5; tentatively, D is TRBD1 (5 bases). There are 15 residues in the CDR3. Germline CDR1 LNHDA, CDR2 SQIVND (reference sequence). V was clipped by 7 bases and J by 10 bases, with 23 bases between them. Here the CDR3 reads CASTTLVGHGRPQHF. The CDR3 coding sequence is TGTGCCAGTACCACCCTTGTCGGACACGGCCGACCCCAGCATTTT. Based on the CDR3 plus reference TRBV19 and TRBJ1-5, the full variable domain is DGGITQSPKYLFRKEGQNVTLSCEQNLNHDAMYWYRQDPGQGLRLIYYSQIVNDFQKGDIAEGYSVSREKKESFPLTVTSAQKNPTAFYLCASTTLVGHGRPQHFGDGTRLSIL.

This rearrangement joins TRBV12-5 to TRBJ2-5, with 9 bases matching TRBD2. In germline, CDR1 is LGHNT, CDR2 FRNRAP. V was pared by 6 bases and J by 5 bases, with 4 bases of the junction left unmatched. This CDR3 comprises 13 residues. Written as DNA, the CDR3 is TGTGCTAGTGGCGCTAGCGGGGAGGAGACCCAGTACTTC. Amino acids: CASGASGEETQYF.

The rearrangement uses TRBV5-4 and TRBJ2-7; TRBD1 aligns across 8 bases. Germline CDR1 and CDR2: SGHNT and YYREEE (reference sequence). This CDR3 comprises 15 residues. The J segment lost 6 bases and the V segment lost 3 bases, leaving 11 bases of the junction unmatched. The CDR3, as DNA: TGTGCCAGCAGCTGGAGGACAGGGATGGTGGGCGAGCAGTACTTC. It is translated as CASSWRTGMVGEQYF.

A remark on this clone: The sample holds other DNA sequences that translate to the same CDR3. This sequence joins TRBV6-1 and TRBJ2-5; weak D call: TRBD2 (7 bases). V was shortened by 3 bases and J by 5 bases, with 13 bases between the two germline ends. This CDR3 is 14 amino acids long. Germline-derived CDR1 and CDR2 are MNHNS and SASEGT. The CDR3 protein is CASSERGRGETQYF. The CDR3 nucleotides are TGTGCCAGCAGTGAGCGGGGGAGGGGGGAGACCCAGTACTTC.

V gene TRBV7-2 combines with J gene TRBJ2-2; 7 nucleotides match TRBD1. Germline V gives CDR1 SGHTA, CDR2 FQGNSA. The ends lost 6 bases at V and 1 base at J; junction bases unmatched: 8. This CDR3 is built from 16 residues. The CDR3 DNA sequence: TGTGCCAGCAGAAGAAACAGGGGTCAGAACACCGGGGAGCTGTTTTTT. Translated, it gives CASRRNRGQNTGELFF.

This clone appeared a single time. The rearrangement joins TRBV11-3 to TRBJ2-2; TRBD2 aligns across 9 bases. CDR1 is SGHNT and CDR2 is YENEEA in the germline V gene. Unmatched junction bases numbered 9, after V lost 0 bases and J lost 7 bases. The CDR3 sequence is 17 residues long. The CDR3 region is CASSLDGGGGAGGELFF. The CDR3 region has the DNA TGTGCCAGCAGCTTAGATGGAGGCGGGGGGGCCGGCGGGGAGCTGTTTTTT.

The chain joins TRBV27 to TRBJ1-5; D gene ambiguous. The germline CDR1 and CDR2 sequences are MNHEY and SMNVEV (reference sequence). The CDR3 extends over 13 amino acids. Trimming left V 4 bases short and J 7 bases short, with 11 bases between. This CDR3 is CASSSSVGQPQHF. Written as DNA, the CDR3 is TGTGCCAGCAGTTCATCTGTTGGCCAGCCCCAGCATTTT.